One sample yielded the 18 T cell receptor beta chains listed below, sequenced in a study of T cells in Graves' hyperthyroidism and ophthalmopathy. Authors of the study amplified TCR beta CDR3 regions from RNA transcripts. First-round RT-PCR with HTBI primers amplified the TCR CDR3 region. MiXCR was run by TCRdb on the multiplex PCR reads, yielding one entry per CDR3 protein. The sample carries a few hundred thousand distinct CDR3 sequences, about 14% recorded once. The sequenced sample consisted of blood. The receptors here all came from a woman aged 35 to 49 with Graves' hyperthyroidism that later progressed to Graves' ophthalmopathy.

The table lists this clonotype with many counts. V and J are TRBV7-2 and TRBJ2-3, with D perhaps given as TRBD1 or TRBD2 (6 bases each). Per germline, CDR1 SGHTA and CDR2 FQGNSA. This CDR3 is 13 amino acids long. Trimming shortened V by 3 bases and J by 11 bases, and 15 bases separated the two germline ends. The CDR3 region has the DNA TGTGCCAGCAGCTTGGGCGGGACAAGCCGGCAGTATTTT. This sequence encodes CASSLGGTSRQYF. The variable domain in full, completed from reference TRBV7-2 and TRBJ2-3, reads GAGVSQSPSNKVTEKGKDVELRCDPISGHTALYWYRQSLGQGLEFLIYFQGNSAPDKSGLPSDRFSAERTGGSVSTLTIQRTQQEDSAVYLCASSLGGTSRQYFGPGTRLTVL.

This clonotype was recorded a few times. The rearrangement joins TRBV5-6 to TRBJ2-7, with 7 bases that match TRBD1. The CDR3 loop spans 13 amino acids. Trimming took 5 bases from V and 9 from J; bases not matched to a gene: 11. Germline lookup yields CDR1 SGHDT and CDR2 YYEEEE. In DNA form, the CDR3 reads TGTGCCAGCAGTAGGCCGAGGGGGCGAGTGCAGTACTTC. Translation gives CASSRPRGRVQYF.

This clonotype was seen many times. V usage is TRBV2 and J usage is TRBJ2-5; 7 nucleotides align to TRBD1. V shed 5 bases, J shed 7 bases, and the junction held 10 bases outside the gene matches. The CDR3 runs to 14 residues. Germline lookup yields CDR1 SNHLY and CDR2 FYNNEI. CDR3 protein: CASSLQGLKGTQYF. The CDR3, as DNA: TGTGCCAGCAGTTTACAGGGGTTGAAGGGGACCCAGTACTTC.

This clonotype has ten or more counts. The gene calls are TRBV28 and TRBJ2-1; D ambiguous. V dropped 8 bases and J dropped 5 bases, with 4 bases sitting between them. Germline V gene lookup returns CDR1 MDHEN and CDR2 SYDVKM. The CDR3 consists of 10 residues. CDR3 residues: CASGNNEQFF. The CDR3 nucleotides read TGTGCCAGCGGAAACAATGAGCAGTTCTTC.

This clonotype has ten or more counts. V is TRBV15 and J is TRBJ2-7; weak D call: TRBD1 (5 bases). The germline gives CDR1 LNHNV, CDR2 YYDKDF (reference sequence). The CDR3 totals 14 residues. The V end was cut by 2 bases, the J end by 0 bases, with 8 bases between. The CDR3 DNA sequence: TGTGCCACCAGCAGAAGGGGTCCCTCCTACGAGCAGTACTTC. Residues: CATSRRGPSYEQYF.

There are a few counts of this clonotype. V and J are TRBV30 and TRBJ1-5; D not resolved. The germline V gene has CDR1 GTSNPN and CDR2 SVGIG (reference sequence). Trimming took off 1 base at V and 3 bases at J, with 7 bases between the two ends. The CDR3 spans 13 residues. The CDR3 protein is CAWSGHHNQPQHF. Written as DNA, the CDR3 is TGTGCCTGGAGTGGACACCACAATCAGCCCCAGCATTTT.

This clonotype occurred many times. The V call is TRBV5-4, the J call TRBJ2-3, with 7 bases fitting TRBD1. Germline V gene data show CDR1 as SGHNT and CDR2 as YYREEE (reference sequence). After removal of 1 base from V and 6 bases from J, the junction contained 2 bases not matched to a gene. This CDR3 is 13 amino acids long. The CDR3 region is CASSLPGGDTQYF. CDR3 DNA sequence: TGTGCCAGCAGCTTGCCAGGGGGTGATACGCAGTATTTT.

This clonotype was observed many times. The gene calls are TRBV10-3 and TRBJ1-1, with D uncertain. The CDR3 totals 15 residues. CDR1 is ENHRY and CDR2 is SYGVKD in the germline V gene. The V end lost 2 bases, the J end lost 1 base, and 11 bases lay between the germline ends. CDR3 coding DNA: TGTGCCATCAGTGAGGCCCCCGTCGAGAACACTGAAGCTTTCTTT. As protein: CAISEAPVENTEAFF.

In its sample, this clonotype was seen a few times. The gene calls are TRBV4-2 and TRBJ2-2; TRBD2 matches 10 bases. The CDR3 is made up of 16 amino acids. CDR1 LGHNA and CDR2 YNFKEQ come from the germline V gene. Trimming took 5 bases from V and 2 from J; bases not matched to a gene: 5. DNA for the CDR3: TGTGCCAGCAGCAAGGGACTAGCGTCCAACACCGGGGAGCTGTTTTTT. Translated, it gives CASSKGLASNTGELFF.

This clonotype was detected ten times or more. CDR3 sequence reads: CASSLAGGPSEQFF. CDR3 DNA sequence: TGTGCCAGCAGTCTAGCGGGAGGGCCGAGTGAGCAGTTCTTC. The rearrangement joins TRBV2 to TRBJ2-1; 12 positions match TRBD2. The CDR3 totals 14 residues. The trim removed 5 bases at V and 9 bases at J, leaving 5 bases unmatched. Germline V gives CDR1 SNHLY, CDR2 FYNNEI.

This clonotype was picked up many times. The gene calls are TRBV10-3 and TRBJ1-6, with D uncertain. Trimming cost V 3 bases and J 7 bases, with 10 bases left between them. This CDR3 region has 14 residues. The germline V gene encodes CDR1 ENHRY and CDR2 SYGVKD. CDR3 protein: CAISDSVSNSPLHF. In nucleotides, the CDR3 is TGTGCCATCAGTGACTCGGTTTCCAATTCACCCCTCCACTTT.

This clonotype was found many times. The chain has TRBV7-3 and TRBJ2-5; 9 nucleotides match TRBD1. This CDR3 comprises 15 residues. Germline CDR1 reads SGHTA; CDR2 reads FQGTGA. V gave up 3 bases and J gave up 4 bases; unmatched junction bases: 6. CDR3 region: CASSFTGTGRETQYF. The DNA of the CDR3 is TGTGCCAGCAGCTTCACCGGGACAGGGCGAGAGACCCAGTACTTC.

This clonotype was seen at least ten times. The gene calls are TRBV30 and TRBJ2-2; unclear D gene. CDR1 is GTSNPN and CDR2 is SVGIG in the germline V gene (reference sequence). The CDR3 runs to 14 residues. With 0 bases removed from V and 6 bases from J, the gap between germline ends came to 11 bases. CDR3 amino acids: CAWSVSLEAGELFF. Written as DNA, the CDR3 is TGTGCCTGGAGTGTCAGCCTTGAGGCCGGGGAGCTGTTTTTT.

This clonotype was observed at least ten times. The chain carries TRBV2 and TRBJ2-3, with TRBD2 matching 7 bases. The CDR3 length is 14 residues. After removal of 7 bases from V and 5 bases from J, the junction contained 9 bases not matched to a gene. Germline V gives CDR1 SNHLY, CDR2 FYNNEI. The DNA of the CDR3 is TGTGCCAGCATTCCGGGGGGAGGGCAAGATACGCAGTATTTT. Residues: CASIPGGGQDTQYF.

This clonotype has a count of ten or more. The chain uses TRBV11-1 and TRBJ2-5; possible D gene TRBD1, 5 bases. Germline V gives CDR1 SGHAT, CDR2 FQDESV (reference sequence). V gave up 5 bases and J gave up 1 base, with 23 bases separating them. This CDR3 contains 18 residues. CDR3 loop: CASSPPSRQTPPQETQYF. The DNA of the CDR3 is TGTGCCAGCAGCCCACCGTCGAGACAGACGCCACCCCAAGAGACCCAGTACTTC.

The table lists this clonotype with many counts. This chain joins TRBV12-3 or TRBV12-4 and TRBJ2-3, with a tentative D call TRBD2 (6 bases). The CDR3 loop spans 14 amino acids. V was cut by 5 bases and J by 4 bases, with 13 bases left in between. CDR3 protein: CASSIGGLADTQYF. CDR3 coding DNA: TGTGCCAGCAGTATAGGAGGGCTAGCAGATACGCAGTATTTT.

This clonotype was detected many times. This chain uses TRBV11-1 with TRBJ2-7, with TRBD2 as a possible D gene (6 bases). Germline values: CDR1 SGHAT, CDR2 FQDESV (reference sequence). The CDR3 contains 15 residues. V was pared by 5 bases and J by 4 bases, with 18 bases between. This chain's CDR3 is CASSPHGAGKYEQYF. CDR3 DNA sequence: TGTGCCAGCAGCCCGCACGGGGCGGGAAAATACGAGCAGTACTTC.

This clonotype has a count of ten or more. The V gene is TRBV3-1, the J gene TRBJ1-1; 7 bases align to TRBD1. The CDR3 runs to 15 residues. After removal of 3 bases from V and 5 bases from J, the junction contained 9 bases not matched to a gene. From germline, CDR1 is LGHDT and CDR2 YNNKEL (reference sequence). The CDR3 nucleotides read TGTGCCAGCAGCCATCCTAAGACAGGGCGAACTGAAGCTTTCTTT. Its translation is CASSHPKTGRTEAFF.